This T cell receptor beta chain was found in a study of graft-versus-host responses after intestinal transplantation. Whole-study results and caveats: Early after transplant, HvG clones declined as circulating GvH clones peaked. The marrow of recipients harbored GvH clones, and ileum or blood showed some of them first.

Sequencing was performed with immunoSEQ multiplex PCR; in TCRdb, only in-frame clones are kept and a portion is missing. Here the sample spans some 45,000 clones, roughly 90% being singletons. The CDR3 extends over 12 amino acids. In germline, CDR1 is LGHNA, CDR2 YNFKEQ. The V gene lost 5 bases and the J gene lost 2 bases, with 6 bases spanning the gap. Details on this clone: Its specificity is not known.

Sequences were derived from PBMCs, sampled 524 days after transplant. V is TRBV4-2 and J is TRBJ2-5; no clear D. The clonotype comes from a human patient who received an intestinal transplant, so some T cells may come from the graft donor. The CDR3 bases are TGTGCCAGCAGCAAGGCTCAAGAGACCCAGTACTTC. Encoded protein: CASSKAQETQYF.